The 27 T cell receptor beta chains below come from one sample, sequenced in a study of identifying expanded T cells in peripheral blood. Sequencing was performed with immunoSEQ multiplex PCR; in TCRdb, only in-frame clones are kept and a portion is missing. The table lists tens of thousands of clones, approximately 91% of them singletons. Sequenced: blood. The receptors here all came from a person aged 18-69 years in good health.

This clone has a handful of counts. The chain joins TRBV11-2 to TRBJ2-7; D is undetermined. CDR3 size: 12 residues. Germline CDR1 reads SGHAT; CDR2 reads FQNNGV. V was clipped by 5 bases and J by 5 bases, with 10 bases between them. This CDR3 reads CASSRRGHEQYF. The CDR3, as DNA: TGTGCCAGCAGCCGCAGAGGACACGAGCAGTACTTC. The variable domain in full, with the rest retrieved from reference TRBV11-2 and TRBJ2-7, is EAGVAQSPRYKIIEKRQSVAFWCNPISGHATLYWYQQILGQGPKLLIQFQNNGVVDDSQLPKDRFSAERLKGVDSTLKIQPAKLEDSAVYLCASSRRGHEQYFGPGTRLTVT.

The V and J genes are TRBV5-4 and TRBJ1-1; tentative D call: TRBD1 (5 bases). The CDR3 loop spans 14 amino acids. With 1 base removed from V and 5 bases from J, the gap between germline ends came to 12 bases. Germline V lookup: CDR1 SGHNT, CDR2 YYREEE (reference sequence). The DNA for the CDR3 is TGTGCCAGCAGCTTGTGGCAGGGAGGAACTGAAGCTTTCTTT. It encodes CASSLWQGGTEAFF.

The rearrangement links TRBV6-1 to TRBJ1-2; TRBD1 matches 7 bases. The trim removed 1 base at V and 6 bases at J, leaving 8 bases unmatched. The CDR3 spans 15 residues. Germline-derived CDR1 and CDR2 are MNHNS and SASEGT. The CDR3 region has the DNA TGTGCCAGCAGTGAAGTGGGGACAGTGCTGGATGGCTACACCTTC. Translation: CASSEVGTVLDGYTF.

This clone has a single count. This chain uses TRBV11-3 with TRBJ2-1; 7 positions agree with TRBD2. Germline-derived CDR1 and CDR2 are SGHNT and YENEEA. V trimming: 5 bases; J trimming: 5 bases; junction bases outside the gene matches: 3. The length of the CDR3 is 13 residues. The CDR3 spells CASSLSGNNEQFF. Here the CDR3 DNA reads TGTGCCAGCAGCCTCAGCGGGAACAATGAGCAGTTCTTC.

The chain combines TRBV7-3 with TRBJ2-3; D is ambiguous. The CDR3 loop spans 13 amino acids. The V gene lost 1 base and the J gene lost 4 bases, with 6 bases spanning the gap. CDR1 SGHTA and CDR2 FQGTGA come from the germline V gene. The CDR3 DNA reads as TGTGCCAGCAGCTTAAGCACCGCAGATACGCAGTATTTT. This sequence encodes CASSLSTADTQYF.

The gene calls are TRBV7-9 and TRBJ1-1; D gene uncertain. The V gene's germline CDR1 is SEHNR and CDR2 FQNEAQ (reference sequence). With 2 bases removed from V and 0 bases from J, the gap between germline ends came to 4 bases. The CDR3 has 13 amino acids. The CDR3: CASSLQLNTEAFF. DNA for the CDR3: TGTGCCAGCAGCTTACAGTTGAACACTGAAGCTTTCTTT.

This clone was seen a few times. The CDR3: CASSQPYEKLFF. The CDR3 nucleotides are TGTGCCAGCAGCCAACCTTATGAAAAACTGTTTTTT. The chain carries TRBV4-2 and TRBJ1-4; no firm D call. Germline CDR1 reads LGHNA; CDR2 reads YNFKEQ. The CDR3 consists of 12 residues. Trimming took 2 bases from V and 6 from J, leaving 4 bases between them.

The chain joins TRBV15 to TRBJ2-5; D is possibly TRBD1 or TRBD2 (6 bases each). The CDR3 is 15 amino acids. Between the trimmed V and J ends, which lost 0 bases and 4 bases, there was a span of 12 bases. Germline CDR1 is LNHNV and CDR2 is YYDKDF (reference sequence). Written as DNA, the CDR3 is TGTGCCACCAGCAGAGATCAGGGGCGGGGAGAGACCCAGTACTTC. This codes for CATSRDQGRGETQYF.

The gene calls are TRBV4-1 and TRBJ1-4; D is undetermined. The CDR3 length is 16 residues. Germline loops: CDR1 MGHRA, CDR2 YSYEKL. The V end was cut by 2 bases, the J end by 6 bases, with 16 bases between. This CDR3 is CASSQYSVGLDEKLFF. The CDR3 DNA reads as TGCGCCAGCAGCCAATATAGCGTCGGACTTGATGAAAAACTGTTTTTT.

The V gene is TRBV5-4, the J gene TRBJ2-7, with 7 positions matching TRBD2. CDR1 and CDR2 (germline): SGHNT, YYREEE (reference sequence). With V trimmed by 5 bases and J by 3 bases, 11 bases remained unmatched. The CDR3 contains 15 residues. The CDR3 loop reads CASRGGIGTHYEQYF. For the CDR3, the DNA is TGTGCCAGCAGGGGGGGGATAGGAACTCACTACGAGCAGTACTTC.

The chain uses TRBV6-6 and TRBJ2-6, with D unresolved. With 8 bases removed from V and 0 bases from J, the gap between germline ends came to 11 bases. Germline CDR1 is MNHNY and CDR2 is SVGAGI (reference sequence). This CDR3 contains 15 residues. CDR3 amino acids: CASRQADSGANVLTF. As DNA, the CDR3 is TGTGCCAGCCGGCAGGCCGACTCTGGGGCCAACGTCCTGACTTTC.

V usage is TRBV7-9 and J usage is TRBJ2-7; D perhaps matches TRBD1 (5 bases). Per the germline V gene, CDR1 is SEHNR and CDR2 is FQNEAQ (reference sequence). Trimming removed 5 bases at V and 1 base at J, with 12 bases between. The CDR3 has 14 amino acids. DNA of the CDR3: TGTGCCAGCAGCCCAGGGTTCGGGTCCTACGAGCAGTACTTC. Its protein is CASSPGFGSYEQYF. The variable domain in full, with the rest retrieved from reference TRBV7-9 and TRBJ2-7, is DTGVSQNPRHKITKRGQNVTFRCDPISEHNRLYWYRQTLGQGPEFLTYFQNEAQLEKSRLLSDRFSAERPKGSFSTLEIQRTEQGDSAMYLCASSPGFGSYEQYFGPGTRLTVT.

The chain is built from TRBV6-5 and TRBJ1-5; D uncertain. V dropped 2 bases and J dropped 7 bases, with 12 bases sitting between them. This CDR3 spans 14 amino acids. Germline V CDR1 and CDR2: MNHEY, SVGAGI. For the CDR3, the DNA is TGTGCCAGCAGTTACGGGATGGGAGGACAGCCCCAGCATTTT. This gives the protein CASSYGMGGQPQHF.

The rearrangement joins TRBV10-2 to TRBJ2-3; D is perhaps TRBD2 (6 bases). V lost 4 bases to trimming and J lost 6 bases, with 20 bases between them. This CDR3 has 16 residues. The germline gives CDR1 WSHSY, CDR2 SAAADI. Here the CDR3 reads CASSGRDWIHFDTQYF. The CDR3 region has the DNA TGCGCCAGCAGTGGGCGGGACTGGATACATTTTGATACGCAGTATTTT.

The J gene is TRBJ2-3, the V gene TRBV30, with D uncertain. Trimming shortened V by 5 bases and J by 9 bases, and 12 bases separated the two germline ends. The CDR3 extends over 11 amino acids. Germline V lookup: CDR1 GTSNPN, CDR2 SVGIG (reference sequence). Written as DNA, the CDR3 is TGTGCCTGGGAGGTTCTCCAAACGCAGTATTTT. Translating it yields CAWEVLQTQYF.

The table lists this clone with a few counts. V gene TRBV6-1 combines with J gene TRBJ1-2; 12 bases match TRBD1. The J segment lost 7 bases and the V segment lost 4 bases, leaving 10 bases of the junction unmatched. Germline CDR1 is MNHNS and CDR2 is SASEGT. The CDR3 spans 16 residues. CDR3 coding DNA: TGTGCCAGCAGTGTGGTTCCGGGACAGGGGGCGGGTGGCTACACCTTC. This gives the protein CASSVVPGQGAGGYTF.

V gene TRBV19 combines with J gene TRBJ1-2; D is possibly TRBD1 (5 bases). There are 14 residues in the CDR3. Germline CDR1 and CDR2: LNHDA and SQIVND (reference sequence). The V and J ends lost 6 bases and 5 bases respectively, with 16 bases between them. The CDR3, as DNA: TGTGCCAGTAGGAACAGTGGGGCTCTTTATGGCTACACCTTC. Amino acid sequence: CASRNSGALYGYTF.

The chain is built from TRBV2 and TRBJ2-3; 9 nucleotides line up with TRBD1. The J segment lost 5 bases and the V segment lost 6 bases, leaving 9 bases of the junction unmatched. Germline V gene sequence: CDR1 SNHLY, CDR2 FYNNEI. The CDR3 length is 15 residues. CDR3 bases: TGTGCCAGCAGCTTAGGACAGGGGAGGAGAGATACGCAGTATTTT. This translates into CASSLGQGRRDTQYF. The complete variable domain, with remaining parts taken from reference TRBV2 and TRBJ2-3, reads EPEVTQTPSHQVTQMGQEVILRCVPISNHLYFYWYRQILGQKVEFLVSFYNNEISEKSEIFDDQFSVERPDGSNFTLKIRSTKLEDSAMYFCASSLGQGRRDTQYFGPGTRLTVL.

This chain joins TRBV7-9 and TRBJ1-4, with 9 bases fitting TRBD1. Trimming took 5 bases from V and 8 from J; bases not matched to a gene: 6. Germline values: CDR1 SEHNR, CDR2 FQNEAQ (reference sequence). The CDR3 is 14 amino acids. This CDR3 reads CASSQGTGNEKLFF. The CDR3 coding sequence is TGTGCCAGCAGCCAAGGGACAGGGAACGAAAAACTGTTTTTT.

The V call is TRBV7-2, the J call TRBJ2-7; D unclear. The CDR3 runs to 15 residues. The germline V and J ends were trimmed by 3 bases and 0 bases, with 12 bases remaining between them. Germline lookup yields CDR1 SGHTA and CDR2 FQGNSA. Written as DNA, the CDR3 is TGTGCCAGCAGCTTTTCCTCAGCGACCTCCTACGAGCAGTACTTC. This translates into CASSFSSATSYEQYF.

This clone was counted between two and nine times. The chain joins TRBV7-3 to TRBJ2-1; D is uncertain. V lost 4 bases to trimming and J lost 3 bases, with 7 bases between them. CDR1 is SGHTA, CDR2 FQGTGA, per germline. The CDR3 covers 13 residues. DNA of the CDR3: TGTGCCAGCAGCTCCCAACTCTACAATGAGCAGTTCTTC. Protein product: CASSSQLYNEQFF. Filled out from reference TRBV7-3 and TRBJ2-1, the complete variable domain reads GAGVSQTPSNKVTEKGKYVELRCDPISGHTALYWYRQSLGQGPEFLIYFQGTGAADDSGLPNDRFFAVRPEGSVSTLKIQRTERGDSAVYLCASSSQLYNEQFFGPGTRLTVL.

The chain carries TRBV5-5 and TRBJ1-1; 7 bases map to TRBD1. CDR3 size: 15 residues. Germline V gene data show CDR1 as SGHKS and CDR2 as YYEKEE (reference sequence). The V gene end was trimmed by 2 bases and the J gene end by 4 bases; junction bases not matched to a gene: 8. The CDR3 nucleotides read TGTGCCAGCAGCTTTGTTGCAGGGGGACTCACTGAAGCTTTCTTT. Protein sequence: CASSFVAGGLTEAFF.

The chain uses TRBV19 and TRBJ2-5, with D possibly being TRBD2 (6 bases). V was shortened by 3 bases and J by 5 bases, with 22 bases between the two germline ends. CDR1 and CDR2 from the germline V gene are LNHDA and SQIVND (reference sequence). The CDR3 runs 17 residues. This CDR3 is CASSMVRGGARKETQYF. The DNA of the CDR3 is TGTGCCAGTAGTATGGTCCGGGGCGGGGCCCGGAAGGAGACCCAGTACTTC.

V and J are TRBV18 and TRBJ1-2; a weak D match, TRBD1 (6 bases). The V end was cut by 5 bases, the J end by 8 bases, with 12 bases between. The CDR3 contains 12 residues. Germline assignment: CDR1 KGHSH and CDR2 LQKENI. The CDR3 region is CASSTGRRGYTF. The CDR3 nucleotides are TGTGCCAGCTCAACAGGGAGGCGCGGCTACACCTTC.

The gene calls are TRBV19 and TRBJ1-4; no clear D gene. Germline V gene lookup returns CDR1 LNHDA and CDR2 SQIVND (reference sequence). V shed 6 bases and J shed 7 bases, with 9 bases lying between them. This CDR3 is 12 amino acids long. This chain's CDR3 is CASRGLIEKLFF. The CDR3 nucleotides read TGTGCCAGTAGAGGTCTGATTGAAAAACTGTTTTTT.

The rearrangement links TRBV7-2 to TRBJ2-5; 7 nucleotides match TRBD2. Trimming cost V 7 bases and J 5 bases; bases outside gene matches: 10. The CDR3 spans 14 residues. Germline-derived CDR1 and CDR2 are SGHTA and FQGNSA. The CDR3 is CASNTSAGDETQYF. DNA for the CDR3: TGTGCCAGCAACACCTCCGCGGGAGATGAGACCCAGTACTTC.

This sequence joins TRBV19 and TRBJ1-1; 9 bases align to TRBD1. Per germline, CDR1 LNHDA and CDR2 SQIVND (reference sequence). With V trimmed by 5 bases and J by 1 base, 5 bases remained unmatched. The CDR3 totals 15 residues. The CDR3 protein is CASSSQGAKNTEAFF. The CDR3 nucleotides are TGTGCCAGTAGTTCACAGGGGGCGAAGAACACTGAAGCTTTCTTT.